The clone carrying this TCR beta chain appeared a few times. Original analysis: Nucleated cell number was recorded as an estimate derived from reference gene primer amplification. Method: immunoSEQ multiplex PCR; TCRdb's copy keeps in-frame clones and lacks some. The V and J calls and clone size are taken from that table; D and trimming were inferred from the DNA. The sample carries around 310,000 clones, roughly 89% recorded once. The CDR3 is made up of 15 amino acids. Germline values: CDR1 LNHDA, CDR2 SQIVND (reference sequence). Trimming shortened V by 9 bases and J by 7 bases, and 21 bases separated the two germline ends. Enrolled during active infection, Seattle patients were then followed longitudinally. The source of the sample is a study of blood T cell repertoires in COVID-19. Study-level information: Sources were T cells, B-cell-depleted T cells, or PBMCs; the material itself was cDNA or gDNA.

The chain combines TRBV19 with TRBJ1-4, with TRBD1 as a possible D gene (5 bases). This TCR came from a woman between 35 and 50 years old with COVID-19, enrolled during active disease. Source material: peripheral blood. Here the CDR3 DNA reads TGTGCCAGCTCCAACTGGGCCTCCGGGGGTGAAAAACTGTTTTTT. Translating gives CASSNWASGGEKLFF.